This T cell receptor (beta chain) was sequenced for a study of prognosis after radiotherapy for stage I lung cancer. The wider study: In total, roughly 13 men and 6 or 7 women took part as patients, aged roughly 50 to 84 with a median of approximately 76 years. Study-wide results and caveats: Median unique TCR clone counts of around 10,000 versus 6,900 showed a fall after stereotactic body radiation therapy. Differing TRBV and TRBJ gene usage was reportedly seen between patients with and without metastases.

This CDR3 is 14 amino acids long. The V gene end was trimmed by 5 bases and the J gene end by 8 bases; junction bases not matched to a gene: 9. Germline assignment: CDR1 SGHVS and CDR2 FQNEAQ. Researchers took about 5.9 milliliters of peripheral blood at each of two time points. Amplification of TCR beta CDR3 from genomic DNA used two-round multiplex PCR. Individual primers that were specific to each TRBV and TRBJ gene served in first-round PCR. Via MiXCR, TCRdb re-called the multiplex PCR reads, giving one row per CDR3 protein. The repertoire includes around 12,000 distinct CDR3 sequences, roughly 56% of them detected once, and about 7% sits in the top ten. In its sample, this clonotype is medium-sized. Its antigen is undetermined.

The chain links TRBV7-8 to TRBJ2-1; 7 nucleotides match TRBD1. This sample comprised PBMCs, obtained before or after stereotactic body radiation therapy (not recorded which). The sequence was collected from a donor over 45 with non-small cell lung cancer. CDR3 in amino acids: CASSPAKTGYEQFF. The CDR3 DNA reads TGTGCCAGCAGCCCGGCAAAGACAGGGTATGAGCAGTTCTTC.